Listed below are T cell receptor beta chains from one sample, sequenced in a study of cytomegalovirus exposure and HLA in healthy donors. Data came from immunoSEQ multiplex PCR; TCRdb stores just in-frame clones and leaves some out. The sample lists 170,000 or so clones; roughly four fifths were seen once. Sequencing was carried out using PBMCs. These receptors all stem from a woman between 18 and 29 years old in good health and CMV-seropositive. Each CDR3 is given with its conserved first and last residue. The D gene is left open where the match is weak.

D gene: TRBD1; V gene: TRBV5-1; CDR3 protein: CASSVTGTGRTEAFF
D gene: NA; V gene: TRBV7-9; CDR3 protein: CASSLDREGEKLFF
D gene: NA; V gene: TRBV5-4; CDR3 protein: CASSPQEVYGYTF
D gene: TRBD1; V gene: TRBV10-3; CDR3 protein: CAITIGQGGGEQYF
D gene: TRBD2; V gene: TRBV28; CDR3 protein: CASSLRLGGGAGNEQFF
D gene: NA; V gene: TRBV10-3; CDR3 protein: CAIGAGVVAGYTF
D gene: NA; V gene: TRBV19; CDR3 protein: CASTSPGRDNEQFF
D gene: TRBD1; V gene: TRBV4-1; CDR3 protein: CASSQAVDRPIYGYTF
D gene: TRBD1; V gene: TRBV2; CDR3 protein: CASRGTGGVREKLFF
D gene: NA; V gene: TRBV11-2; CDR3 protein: CASSRQVSGYTF
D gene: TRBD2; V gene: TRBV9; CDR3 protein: CASSGASGEGSYNEQFF
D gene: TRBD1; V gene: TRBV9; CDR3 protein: CASSAGQGMSTDTQYF
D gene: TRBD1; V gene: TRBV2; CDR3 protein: CASSDRDRSQETQYF
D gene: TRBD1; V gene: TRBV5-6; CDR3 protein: CASGNRGVEKLFF
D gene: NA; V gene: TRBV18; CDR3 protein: CASSPSTGANVLTF
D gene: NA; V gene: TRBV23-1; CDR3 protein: CATPERTKAYEQYF
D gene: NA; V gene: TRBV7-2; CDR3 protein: CASSLRGGDTQYF
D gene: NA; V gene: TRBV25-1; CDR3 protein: CASSVTTITGLEQYF
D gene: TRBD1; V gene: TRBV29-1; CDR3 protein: CSVDGTGNSNTEAFF
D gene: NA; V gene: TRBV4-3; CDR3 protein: CASSQDVFSGTGYTF
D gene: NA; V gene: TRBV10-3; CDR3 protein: CAIGARYGYTF
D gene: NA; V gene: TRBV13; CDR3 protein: CASSLETDYEQYF
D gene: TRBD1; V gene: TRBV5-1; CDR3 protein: CASSRGTGAEAFF
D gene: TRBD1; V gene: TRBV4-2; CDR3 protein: CASRLRDRDSPLHF
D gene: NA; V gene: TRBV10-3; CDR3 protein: CAISRTSGPLRGEQYF
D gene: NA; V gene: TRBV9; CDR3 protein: CASSSTGSKLDSPLHF
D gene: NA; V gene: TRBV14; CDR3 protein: CASSQEGGATYNEQFF
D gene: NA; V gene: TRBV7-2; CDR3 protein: CASSSTVYTQYF
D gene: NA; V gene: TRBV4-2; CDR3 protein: CASSQGEGRLSGSGYTF
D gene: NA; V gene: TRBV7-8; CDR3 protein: CASSLPLWGFGGAGATDTQYF
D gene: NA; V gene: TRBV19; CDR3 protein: CATRSNTEAFF
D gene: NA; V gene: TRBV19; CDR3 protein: CASSISYRLGTEAFF
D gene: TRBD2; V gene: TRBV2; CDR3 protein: CASRLLAGGSGELFF
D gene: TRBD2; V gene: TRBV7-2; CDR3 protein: CASSLFWTSGYTDTQYF
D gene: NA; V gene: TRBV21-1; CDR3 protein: CASRRTDQETQYF
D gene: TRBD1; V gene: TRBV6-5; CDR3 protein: CASSYGAGTGTGELFF
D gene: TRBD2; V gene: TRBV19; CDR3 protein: CASKISGGRGETQYF
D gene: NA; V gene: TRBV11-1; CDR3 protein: CASSLETVNTEAFF
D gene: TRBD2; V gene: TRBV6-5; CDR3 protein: CASTGTSKTQYF
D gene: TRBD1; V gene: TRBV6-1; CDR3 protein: CASRERQGGGTEAFF
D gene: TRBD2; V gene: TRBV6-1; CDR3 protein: CAGSGGLTDTQYF
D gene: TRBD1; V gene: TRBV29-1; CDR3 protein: CSVKNGTGWAGELFF
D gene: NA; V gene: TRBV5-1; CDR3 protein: CASSPGTTEQETQYF
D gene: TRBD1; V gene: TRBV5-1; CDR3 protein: CASSPWGQDNSPLHF
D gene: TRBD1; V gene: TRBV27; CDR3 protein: CASSPRGNEKLFF
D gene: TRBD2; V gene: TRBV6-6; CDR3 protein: CASSPAGTSGTYEQYF
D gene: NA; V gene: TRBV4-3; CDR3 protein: CASSRLTRGYEQYF
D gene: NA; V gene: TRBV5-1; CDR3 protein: CASSLATRVSSYNEQFF
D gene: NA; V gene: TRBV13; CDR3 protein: CAFHTATNTGELFF
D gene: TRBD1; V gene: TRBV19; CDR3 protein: CASTPGQGWETQYF
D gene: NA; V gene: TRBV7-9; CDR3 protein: CASSDHFYEQYF
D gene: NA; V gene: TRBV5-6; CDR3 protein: CASSPLDSNGQETQYF
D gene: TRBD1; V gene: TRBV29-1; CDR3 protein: CSVDPTGGGYTF
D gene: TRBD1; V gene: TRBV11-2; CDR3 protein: CASSLQQGAGTPLHF
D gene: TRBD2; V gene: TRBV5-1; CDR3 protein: CASSRGVGPTDTQYF
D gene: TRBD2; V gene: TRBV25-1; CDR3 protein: CASSVGTTLSYEQYF
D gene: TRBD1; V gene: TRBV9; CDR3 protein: CASSLRDSIYGYTF
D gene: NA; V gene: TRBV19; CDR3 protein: CASTVSRGANGYTF
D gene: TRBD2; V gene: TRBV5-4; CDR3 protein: CASSFSGAPNTGELFF
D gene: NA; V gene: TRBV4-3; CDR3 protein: CASSQGRLLDTQYF